The rows below give T cell receptor beta chains drawn from one sample of a study of T cells in Graves' hyperthyroidism and ophthalmopathy. From the multiplex PCR reads, TCRdb called clonotypes with MiXCR, one entry per CDR3 protein. The sample carries some 400,000 distinct CDR3 sequences, over 11% recorded once. The sequenced material came from blood. The receptors were gathered from a woman aged 55-70 years with Graves' hyperthyroidism. CDR3s leave out the opening cysteine and the closing phenylalanine or tryptophan. Fields, in order: J gene, clone size, V gene, CDR3 protein. Part of the rows lack a size; the others show once, few, many or a class for expanded clones.

j_gene: TRBJ1-2
abundance: many
v_gene: TRBV5-6
CDR3aa: ASSRDSAVYGYT

j_gene: TRBJ2-5
abundance: NA
v_gene: TRBV24-1
CDR3aa: ATSDETQY

j_gene: TRBJ2-1
abundance: many
v_gene: TRBV3-1
CDR3aa: ASSLGLAGNEQF

j_gene: TRBJ1-1
abundance: many
v_gene: TRBV19
CDR3aa: ASRSTIAVGREAF

j_gene: TRBJ1-1
abundance: many
v_gene: TRBV2
CDR3aa: ASSEFADGLNTEAF

j_gene: TRBJ2-5
abundance: NA
v_gene: TRBV28
CDR3aa: ASSFPLAGGRETQY

j_gene: TRBJ1-2
abundance: many
v_gene: TRBV15
CDR3aa: ATSRDQGADYGYT

j_gene: TRBJ1-2
abundance: NA
v_gene: TRBV28
CDR3aa: ASSLWAQEQGDGYT

j_gene: TRBJ1-4
abundance: NA
v_gene: TRBV30
CDR3aa: AWNTGATNEKLF

j_gene: TRBJ1-6
abundance: many
v_gene: TRBV28
CDR3aa: ASSVTGTGTDSPLH

j_gene: TRBJ2-5
abundance: many
v_gene: TRBV29-1
CDR3aa: SAPVQGAGETQY

j_gene: TRBJ2-5
abundance: many
v_gene: TRBV9
CDR3aa: ASSQQTGWQTQY

j_gene: TRBJ1-2
abundance: few
v_gene: TRBV3-1
CDR3aa: ASSQAKGGLIFNYGYT

j_gene: TRBJ2-3
abundance: NA
v_gene: TRBV9
CDR3aa: ASSAQFDTQY

j_gene: TRBJ1-2
abundance: many
v_gene: TRBV29-1
CDR3aa: SVVSPRQGRGYGYT

j_gene: TRBJ2-7
abundance: many
v_gene: TRBV7-9
CDR3aa: ASSWLAGPYEQY

j_gene: TRBJ2-6
abundance: few
v_gene: TRBV6-1
CDR3aa: ASNGAPRLAGANVLT

j_gene: TRBJ2-5
abundance: many
v_gene: TRBV18
CDR3aa: ASSRQGWQETQY

j_gene: TRBJ2-7
abundance: NA
v_gene: TRBV5-6
CDR3aa: ASSSAEGGWYEQY

j_gene: TRBJ2-3
abundance: few
v_gene: TRBV19
CDR3aa: ASHGSIGTDTQY

j_gene: TRBJ1-3
abundance: few
v_gene: TRBV5-1
CDR3aa: ASSSQGTFSGNTIY

j_gene: TRBJ1-2
abundance: many
v_gene: TRBV12-3/TRBV12-4
CDR3aa: ASSSSGTHGYT

j_gene: TRBJ1-5
abundance: many
v_gene: TRBV2
CDR3aa: ASSDTRDLRQFNQPQH

j_gene: TRBJ2-1
abundance: many
v_gene: TRBV3-1
CDR3aa: ASSLGVWEQF

j_gene: TRBJ2-1
abundance: many
v_gene: TRBV11-2
CDR3aa: ASRGARDEQF

j_gene: TRBJ2-3
abundance: many
v_gene: TRBV30
CDR3aa: AWSALGLASTDTQY

j_gene: TRBJ2-5
abundance: many
v_gene: TRBV27
CDR3aa: ASSLVLAGGETQY

j_gene: TRBJ1-2
abundance: many
v_gene: TRBV12-3/TRBV12-4
CDR3aa: ASMWQGRDYGYT

j_gene: TRBJ2-5
abundance: NA
v_gene: TRBV24-1
CDR3aa: ATRLTRISETQY

j_gene: TRBJ2-7
abundance: many
v_gene: TRBV3-1
CDR3aa: ASSQDLNSIYEQY

j_gene: TRBJ1-2
abundance: many
v_gene: TRBV20-1
CDR3aa: SAREIDRGPKINYGYT

j_gene: TRBJ2-1
abundance: many
v_gene: TRBV28
CDR3aa: ASSSTWVTSGRSSYNEQF

j_gene: TRBJ1-1
abundance: NA
v_gene: TRBV19
CDR3aa: ASFDRKRGNTEAF

j_gene: TRBJ2-2
abundance: NA
v_gene: TRBV20-1
CDR3aa: SARVARRGWSGELF

j_gene: TRBJ2-6
abundance: many
v_gene: TRBV7-9
CDR3aa: ASSPSDRGGNVLT

j_gene: TRBJ2-5
abundance: many
v_gene: TRBV7-3
CDR3aa: ASSAQGARETQY

j_gene: TRBJ2-3
abundance: many
v_gene: TRBV29-1
CDR3aa: SASGLAGGAGHTDTQY

j_gene: TRBJ2-3
abundance: many
v_gene: TRBV10-3
CDR3aa: AISESGTDTQY

j_gene: TRBJ2-4
abundance: NA
v_gene: TRBV20-1
CDR3aa: SARGGGDIQC

j_gene: TRBJ2-5
abundance: few
v_gene: TRBV13
CDR3aa: ASSTGSYARAQY